These T cell receptor beta chains were read from a single sample in a study of cytomegalovirus exposure and HLA in healthy donors. Profiled with immunoSEQ multiplex PCR; TCRdb holds only in-frame clones, not every one. The sample includes under 130,000 clones, 60% to 85% seen only once; the top ten take 1% to 1.5%. The specimen sequenced was PBMCs. These receptors all stem from a middle-aged man in good health and CMV-seronegative. Both conserved end residues are part of each CDR3.

>TRBV6-5
CASTQGNTIYF
>TRBV10-3
CAISESGGASYEQYF
>TRBV9
CASSLRAGTQETQYF
>TRBV29-1
CSVEGGLGEAFF
>TRBV29-1
CSVATGSNTEAFF
>TRBV4-1
CASSQRVGARDQPQHF
>TRBV27
CASSIKGDTEAFF
>TRBV5-1
CASSPGQGLNIQYF
>TRBV7-2
CASSPPRINYGYTF
>TRBV5-1
CASSPDRGSQPQHF
>TRBV11-3
CASSFGAGDTEAFF
>TRBV4-2
CASSPGRGSYEQYF
>TRBV27
CASSPETGGHEQYF
>TRBV7-6
CASSLGDRVPLMNTEAFF
>TRBV29-1
CSAGGQSYMNTEAFF
>TRBV10-2
CASSDGQGYEQYF
>TRBV18
CASSPSAGGRFEQYF
>TRBV6-9
CASSYGTRGDEQYF
>TRBV30
CAWSDPPGQKTGELFF
>TRBV5-1
CASSPGQLRDEQFF
>TRBV5-8
CASSLGWAVSGNTIYF
>TRBV5-1
CASSLAGANSDTQYF
>TRBV9
CASSVEWLTGELFF
>TRBV7-6
CASSLARGSITEAFF
>TRBV6-4
CASSTEAGYGYTF
>TRBV27
CASRDMLSYEQYF
>TRBV30
CAWRMDGRDNSPLHF
>TRBV5-1
CASSSDSRGYTF
>TRBV19
CASSRDTSNTGELFF
>TRBV5-4
CASSLSGVEQYF
>TRBV2
CASNDRGLAAEQYF
>TRBV5-8
CASTVAGGLNEQFF
>TRBV19
CATQMANYGYTF
>TRBV27
CASSLGSGFAYEQYF
>TRBV9
CASSSNRVDYGYTF
>TRBV7-9
CASSPLRTSIYEQFF
>TRBV13
CASSLGEGNGSPLHF
>TRBV2
CASSADSPSSYNSPLHF
>TRBV4-1
CASSPYAMNTEAFF
>TRBV5-1
CASSGAGTGYSYEQYF
>TRBV30
CAGDRGSDEQFF
>TRBV7-2
CASSLGGSGYEQYF
>TRBV7-9
CASTFGGSGANVLTF
>TRBV7-9
CASSLSGQPSYEQYF
>TRBV5-1
CASSLVANANEKLFF
>TRBV19
CASSKTVYNEQFF
>TRBV7-9
CASSPPGGHEQYF
>TRBV27
CASSLSAGTYEQYF
>TRBV19
CASRIQGNYGYTF
>TRBV4-1
CASSQGPGQSVYEQYF
>TRBV6-4
CASSTSGGAADTQYF
>TRBV23-1
CASSQSCPSGYNEQFF
>TRBV25-1
CASSPRLNQETQYF
>TRBV29-1
CSVEDKDRPGKLFF
>TRBV6-1
CALRRGGDYEQYF
>TRBV29-1
CSVARQKNTEAFF
>TRBV29-1
CSVEAAGPTYNEQFF